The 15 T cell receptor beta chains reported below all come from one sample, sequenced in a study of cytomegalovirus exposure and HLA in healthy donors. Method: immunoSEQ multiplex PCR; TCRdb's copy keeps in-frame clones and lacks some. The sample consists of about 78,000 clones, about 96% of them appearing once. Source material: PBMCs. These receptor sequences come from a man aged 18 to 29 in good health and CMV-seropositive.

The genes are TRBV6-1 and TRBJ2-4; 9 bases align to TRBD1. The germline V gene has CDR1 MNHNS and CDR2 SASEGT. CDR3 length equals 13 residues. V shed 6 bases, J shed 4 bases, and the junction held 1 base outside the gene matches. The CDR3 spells CASSGTGKNIQYF. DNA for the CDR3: TGTGCCAGCAGCGGGACAGGGAAAAACATTCAGTACTTC.

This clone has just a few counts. The CDR3 spells CAWSVRGIGNTIYF. The DNA of the CDR3 is TGTGCCTGGAGTGTACGAGGGATTGGAAACACCATATATTTT. The J gene is TRBJ1-3, the V gene TRBV30; no reliable D call. The V gene's germline CDR1 is GTSNPN and CDR2 SVGIG (reference sequence). The CDR3 extends over 14 amino acids. V dropped 0 bases and J dropped 3 bases, with 9 bases sitting between them.

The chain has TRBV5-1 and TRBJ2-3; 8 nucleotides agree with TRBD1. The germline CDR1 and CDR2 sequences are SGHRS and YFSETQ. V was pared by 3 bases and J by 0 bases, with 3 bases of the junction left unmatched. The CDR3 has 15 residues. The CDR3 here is CASSSGGPSTDTQYF. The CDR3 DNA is TGCGCCAGCAGCTCAGGGGGCCCTAGCACAGATACGCAGTATTTT. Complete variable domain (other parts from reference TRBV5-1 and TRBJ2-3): KAGVTQTPRYLIKTRGQQVTLSCSPISGHRSVSWYQQTPGQGLQFLFEYFSETQRNKGNFPGRFSGRQFSNSRSEMNVSTLELGDSALYLCASSSGGPSTDTQYFGPGTRLTVL.

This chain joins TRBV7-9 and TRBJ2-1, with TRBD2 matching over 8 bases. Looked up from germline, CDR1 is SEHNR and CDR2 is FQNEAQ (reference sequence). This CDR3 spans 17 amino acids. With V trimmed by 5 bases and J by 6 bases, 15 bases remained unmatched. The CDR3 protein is CASSVARGGGFGNEQFF. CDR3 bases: TGTGCCAGCAGCGTCGCACGGGGGGGTGGATTTGGCAATGAGCAGTTCTTC.

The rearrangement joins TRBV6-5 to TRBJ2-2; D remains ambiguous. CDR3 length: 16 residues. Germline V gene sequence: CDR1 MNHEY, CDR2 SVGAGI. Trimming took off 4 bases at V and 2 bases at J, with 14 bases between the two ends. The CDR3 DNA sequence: TGTGCCAGCAGTTCCGGTGTAACTCCCAACACCGGGGAGCTGTTTTTT. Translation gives CASSSGVTPNTGELFF.

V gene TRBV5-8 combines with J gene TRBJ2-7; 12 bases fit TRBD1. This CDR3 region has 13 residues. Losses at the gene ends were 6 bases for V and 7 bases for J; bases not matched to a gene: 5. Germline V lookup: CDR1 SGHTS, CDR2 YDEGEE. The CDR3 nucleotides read TGTGCCAGCATCAGGGACAGGGGGCGTGAGCAGTACTTC. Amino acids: CASIRDRGREQYF.

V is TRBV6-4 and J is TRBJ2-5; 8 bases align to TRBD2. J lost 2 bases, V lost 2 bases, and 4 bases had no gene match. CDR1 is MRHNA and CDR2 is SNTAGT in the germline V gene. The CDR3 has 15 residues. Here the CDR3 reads CASSDEAGEQETQYF. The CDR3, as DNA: TGTGCCAGCAGTGACGAAGCGGGAGAACAAGAGACCCAGTACTTC.

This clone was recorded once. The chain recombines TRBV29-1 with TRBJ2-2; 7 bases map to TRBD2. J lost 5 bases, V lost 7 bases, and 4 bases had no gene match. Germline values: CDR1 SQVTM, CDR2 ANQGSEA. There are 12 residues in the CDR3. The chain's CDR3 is CSGEGGTGELFF. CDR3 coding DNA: TGCAGCGGGGAGGGAGGGACCGGGGAGCTGTTTTTT.

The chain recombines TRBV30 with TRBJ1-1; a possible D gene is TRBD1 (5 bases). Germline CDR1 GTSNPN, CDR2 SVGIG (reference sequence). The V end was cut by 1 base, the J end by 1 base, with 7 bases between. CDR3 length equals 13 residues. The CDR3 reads CAWSGQGNTEAFF. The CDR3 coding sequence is TGTGCCTGGAGTGGGCAGGGGAACACTGAAGCTTTCTTT.

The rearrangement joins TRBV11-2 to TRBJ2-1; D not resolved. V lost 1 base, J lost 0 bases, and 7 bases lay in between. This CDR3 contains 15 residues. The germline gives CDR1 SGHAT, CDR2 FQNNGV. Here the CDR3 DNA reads TGTGCCAGCAGCTTAGTACTGAGCTCCTACAATGAGCAGTTCTTC. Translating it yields CASSLVLSSYNEQFF.

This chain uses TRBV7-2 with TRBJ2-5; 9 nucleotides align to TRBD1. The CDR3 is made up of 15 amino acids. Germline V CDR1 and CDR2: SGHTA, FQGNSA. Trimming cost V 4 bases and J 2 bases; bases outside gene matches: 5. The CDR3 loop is CASSSGQGRQETQYF. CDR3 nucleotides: TGTGCCAGCAGCTCCGGACAGGGGAGGCAAGAGACCCAGTACTTC.

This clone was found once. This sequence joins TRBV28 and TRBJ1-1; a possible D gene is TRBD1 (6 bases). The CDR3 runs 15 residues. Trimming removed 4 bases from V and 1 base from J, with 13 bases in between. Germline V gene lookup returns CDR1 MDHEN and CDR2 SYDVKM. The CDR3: CASSWISTGNTEAFF. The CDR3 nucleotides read TGTGCCAGCAGTTGGATCTCGACAGGGAACACTGAAGCTTTCTTT.

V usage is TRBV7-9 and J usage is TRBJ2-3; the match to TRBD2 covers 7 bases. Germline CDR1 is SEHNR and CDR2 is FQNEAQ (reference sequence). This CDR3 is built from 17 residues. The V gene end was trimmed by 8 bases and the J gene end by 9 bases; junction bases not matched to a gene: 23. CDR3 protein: CASGFVGGVGPPWTQYF. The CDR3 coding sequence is TGTGCCAGCGGTTTTGTGGGGGGGGTGGGGCCCCCCTGGACGCAGTATTTT.

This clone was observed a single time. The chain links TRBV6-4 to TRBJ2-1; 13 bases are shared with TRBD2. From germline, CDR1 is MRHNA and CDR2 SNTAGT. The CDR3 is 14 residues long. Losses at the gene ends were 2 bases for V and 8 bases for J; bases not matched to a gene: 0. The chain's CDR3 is CASSDGLAGDEQFF. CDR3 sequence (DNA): TGTGCCAGCAGTGACGGACTAGCGGGAGATGAGCAGTTCTTC.

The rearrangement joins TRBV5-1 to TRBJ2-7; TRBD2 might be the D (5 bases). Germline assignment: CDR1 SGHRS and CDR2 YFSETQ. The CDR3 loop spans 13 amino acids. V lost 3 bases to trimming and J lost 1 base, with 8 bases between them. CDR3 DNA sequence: TGCGCCAGCAGCTCCAGCGGTTCCTACGAGCAGTACTTC. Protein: CASSSSGSYEQYF.